This TCR beta chain emerged from a study of vaccination effects on CD4 cells after COVID-19. About the study: Convalescent patient samples, from two individuals, date to 16 days and one week before vaccination.

CDR3 length: 20 amino acids. General observations from the study: Post-vaccine spike-reactive clones in convalescents were mainly new vaccine-induced clones. Infection- and vaccine-induced clones contracted markedly late after vaccination.

Antigen-specific CD4+ T cells were expanded (with viral peptide pools) by the ViraFEST assay ahead of sequencing. After around ten days in culture, the CD4+ T cells were isolated. The infection with SARS-CoV-2 (confirmed by PCR) occurred in this person between March and December 2020. With regard to this clone: Its matching antigen is unknown.

The repertoire was sequenced with immunoSEQ multiplex PCR; TCRdb's copy has only in-frame clones and lacks some. The sample lists 20,000 to 30,000 clones; about 75% were seen once. The receptor's source is a human donor who had a prior SARS-CoV-2 infection. This sequence joins TRBV21-1 and TRBJ2-2; the table calls TRBD2, which could not be checked here. TRBV21-1 is designated a pseudogene. The source material was CD4+ T cells from PBMCs cultured with SARS-CoV-2 spike peptides, sampled before COVID-19 vaccination. The CDR3 bases are TGTGCCAGCAGCGCCACCGGGACTAGCGGGGAGGAAGCGAACACCGGGGAGCTGTTTTTT. This translates into CASSATGTSGEEANTGELFF.